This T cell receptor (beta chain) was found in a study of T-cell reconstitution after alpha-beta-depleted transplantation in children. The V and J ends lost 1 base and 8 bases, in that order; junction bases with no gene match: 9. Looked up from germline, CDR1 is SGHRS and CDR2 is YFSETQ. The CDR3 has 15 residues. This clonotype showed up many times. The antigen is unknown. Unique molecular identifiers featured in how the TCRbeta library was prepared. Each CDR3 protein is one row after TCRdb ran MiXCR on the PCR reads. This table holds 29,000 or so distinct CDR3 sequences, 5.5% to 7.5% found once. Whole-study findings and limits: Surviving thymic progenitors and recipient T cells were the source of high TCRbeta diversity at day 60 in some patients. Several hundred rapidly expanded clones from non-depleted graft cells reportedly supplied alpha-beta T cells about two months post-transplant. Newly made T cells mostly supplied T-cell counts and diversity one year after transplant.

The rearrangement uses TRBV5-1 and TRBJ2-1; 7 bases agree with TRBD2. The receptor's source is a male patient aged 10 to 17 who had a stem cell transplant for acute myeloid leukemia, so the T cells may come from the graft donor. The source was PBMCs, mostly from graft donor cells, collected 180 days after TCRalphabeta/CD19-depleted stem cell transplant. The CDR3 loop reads CASSLSRGTSDEQFF. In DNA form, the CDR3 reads TGCGCCAGCAGCTTGTCGAGGGGAACTAGCGATGAGCAGTTCTTC.